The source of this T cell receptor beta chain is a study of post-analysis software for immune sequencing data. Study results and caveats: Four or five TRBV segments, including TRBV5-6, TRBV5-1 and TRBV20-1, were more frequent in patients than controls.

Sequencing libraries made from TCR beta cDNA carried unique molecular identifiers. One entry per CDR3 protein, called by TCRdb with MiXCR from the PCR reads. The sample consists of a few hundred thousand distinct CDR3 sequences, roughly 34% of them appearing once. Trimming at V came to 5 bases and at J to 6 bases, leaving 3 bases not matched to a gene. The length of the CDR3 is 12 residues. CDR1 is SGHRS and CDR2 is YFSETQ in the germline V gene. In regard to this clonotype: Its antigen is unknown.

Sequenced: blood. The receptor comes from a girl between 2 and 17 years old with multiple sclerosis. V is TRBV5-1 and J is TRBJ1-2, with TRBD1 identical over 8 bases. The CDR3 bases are TGCGCCAGCAGGGACAGGGCCGATGGCTACACCTTC. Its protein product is CASRDRADGYTF.